A selection of T cell receptor beta chains follows, all from one sample in a study of T cell responses to AZD1222 COVID-19 vaccine. The data were produced by immunoSEQ multiplex PCR, yet TCRdb's version contains in-frame clones alone and is incomplete. Of more than 150,000 clones listed, approximately 90% were seen once; the top ten hold roughly 3.5%. The material was peripheral blood, obtained 28 days after the second AZD1222 dose. Receptor source: an adult who received the AZD1222 COVID-19 vaccine. The CDR3 runs from the conserved cysteine through the conserved F or W. D genes are given only for firm matches.

j_call v_call d_call cdr3_aa cdr3_nt
TRBJ1-2 TRBV7-3 TRBD1 CASSPNSGGGYTF TGTGCCAGCAGCCCTAACTCAGGGGGCGGCTACACCTTC
TRBJ1-2 TRBV7-2 . CASSLGQSNYGYTF TGTGCCAGCAGCTTAGGACAGAGTAACTATGGCTACACCTTC
TRBJ2-7 TRBV4-3 TRBD2 CASSQVPGLVPYEQYF TGCGCCAGCAGCCAAGTCCCCGGACTAGTCCCATACGAGCAGTACTTC
TRBJ2-7 TRBV12-3/TRBV12-4 . CASSSIINEQYF TGTGCCAGCAGTTCGATCATAAACGAGCAGTACTTC
TRBJ2-3 TRBV19 TRBD2 CASSLYTSGSTTDTQYF TGTGCCAGTAGTCTCTATACTAGCGGGAGTACCACAGATACGCAGTATTTT
TRBJ1-1 TRBV7-8 . CASSLGHGNTEAFF TGTGCCAGCAGCTTAGGTCACGGAAACACTGAAGCTTTCTTT
TRBJ1-1 TRBV5-1 . CASSLLFGTEAFF TGCGCCAGCAGCTTGCTCTTTGGCACTGAAGCTTTCTTT
TRBJ1-1 TRBV18 . CASSPYSGETGTEAFF TGTGCCAGCTCACCGTATTCAGGGGAAACTGGAACTGAAGCTTTCTTT
TRBJ1-5 TRBV3-1/TRBV3-2 . CASSQGLGGQPQHF TGTGCCAGCAGCCAAGGCCTAGGGGGTCAGCCCCAGCATTTT
TRBJ2-7 TRBV18 . CASSPPDQGYEQYF TGTGCCAGCTCACCACCAGATCAGGGGTACGAGCAGTACTTC
TRBJ2-2 TRBV28 TRBD2 CASMGTSGKGAPGELFF TGTGCCAGCATGGGGACTAGCGGGAAAGGCGCGCCCGGGGAGCTGTTTTTT
TRBJ2-3 TRBV28 TRBD2 CASSFRLAGSDVQYF TGTGCCAGCAGTTTTCGACTAGCGGGATCTGATGTGCAGTATTTT
TRBJ2-2 TRBV13 . CASSPSSNTGELFF TGTGCCAGCAGCCCCAGCTCCAACACCGGGGAGCTGTTTTTT
TRBJ2-3 TRBV3-1/TRBV3-2 . CASSQVPELSTDTQYF TGTGCCAGCAGCCAAGTCCCGGAGCTTAGCACAGATACGCAGTATTTT